The 4 T cell receptor beta chains below were found in one sample sequenced in a study of T cells after yellow fever vaccination. MiXCR was run by TCRdb on the 5' RACE reads, yielding one entry per CDR3 protein. The data hold 350,000 to 550,000 distinct CDR3 sequences, with around 20% observed a single time. The specimen comprised PBMCs, sampled before the yellow fever booster vaccination. Every receptor here comes from a man younger than 35 who received the YFV17D yellow fever vaccine.

This clonotype was counted a few times. The chain joins TRBV7-3 to TRBJ2-7; the match to TRBD1 covers 9 bases. The trim removed 4 bases at V and 3 bases at J, leaving 7 bases unmatched. The length of the CDR3 is 15 residues. Germline assignment: CDR1 SGHTA and CDR2 FQGTGA. The CDR3 region has the DNA TGTGCCAGCAGCTCGACCGGACAGGGGAACTACGAGCAGTACGTC. Translated: CASSSTGQGNYEQYV.

The rearrangement joins TRBV4-1 to TRBJ2-5; D is possibly TRBD1 or TRBD2 (5 bases each). This CDR3 has 16 amino acids. The germline V gene has CDR1 MGHRA and CDR2 YSYEKL. The V end lost 2 bases, the J end lost 2 bases, and 15 bases lay between the germline ends. The CDR3 nucleotides read TGCGCCAGCAGCCAAAGTGGGGGACCAGCACAAGAGACCCAGTACTTC. This encodes CASSQSGGPAQETQYF.

The genes are TRBV12-3 or TRBV12-4 and TRBJ2-3; tentatively, D is TRBD1 or TRBD2 (5 bases each). Between the trimmed V and J ends, which lost 3 bases and 1 base, there was a span of 8 bases. CDR3 length equals 14 residues. The CDR3 here is CASSFSGRTDTQYF. DNA of the CDR3: TGTGCCAGCAGTTTCTCGGGGCGCACAGATACGCAGTATTTT.

In its sample, this clonotype was seen many times. V usage is TRBV11-2 and J usage is TRBJ1-2, with D unresolved. Trimming removed 9 bases at V and 4 bases at J, with 12 bases between. Looked up from germline, CDR1 is SGHAT and CDR2 is FQNNGV. This CDR3 has 12 amino acids. CDR3: CASSSGSYGYTF. In nucleotides, the CDR3 is TGTGCCAGTAGTTCCGGGAGCTATGGCTACACCTTC.